This TCR beta chain came from a study of cytomegalovirus exposure and HLA in healthy donors. Study overall: Earlier sequencing of some 170 million T cells yielded around 120 million unique TCR beta sequences.

The V and J ends lost 6 bases and 2 bases, in that order; junction bases with no gene match: 7. The length of the CDR3 is 15 residues. CDR1 and CDR2 from the germline V gene are LNHDA and SQIVND (reference sequence). The PCR ran on 60 Vbeta and 13 Jbeta primers. Measured with immunoSEQ multiplex PCR; TCRdb has only the in-frame clones, and not every one. The table records just under 250,000 clones, roughly 82% of them present only once. This clonotype was obtained from a woman aged 40 to 50 in good health and CMV-seropositive. Material: PBMCs. The V gene is TRBV19, the J gene TRBJ2-1; 7 nucleotides align to TRBD2. The CDR3, as DNA: TGTGCCAGTAGGCCAGCGGGGAAACCCTACAATGAGCAGTTCTTC. Its protein is CASRPAGKPYNEQFF.